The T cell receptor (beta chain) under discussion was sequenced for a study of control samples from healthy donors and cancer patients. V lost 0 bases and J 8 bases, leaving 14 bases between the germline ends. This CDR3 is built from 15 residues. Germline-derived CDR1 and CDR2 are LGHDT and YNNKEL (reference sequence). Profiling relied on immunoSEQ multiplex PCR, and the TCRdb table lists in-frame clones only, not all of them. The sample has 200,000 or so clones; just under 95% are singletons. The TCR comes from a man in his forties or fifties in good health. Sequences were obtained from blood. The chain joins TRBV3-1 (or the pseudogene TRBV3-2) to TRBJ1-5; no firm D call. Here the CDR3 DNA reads TGTGCCAGCAGCCAAGATCTTTCTGGTAAGGAGCCCCAGCATTTT. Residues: CASSQDLSGKEPQHF.